The 5 T cell receptor beta chains given below trace back to one sample, sequenced in a study of identical twins. TCRdb re-called the 5' RACE reads with MiXCR, one entry per CDR3 protein. The sample lists a few hundred thousand distinct CDR3 sequences; roughly 9% were seen once. Sequencing was done on a sample of naive T cells sorted from blood. Receptors originate from a woman in her 50s in good health.

Many counts were recorded for this clonotype. DNA of the CDR3: TGCGCCAGCAGCTCAGCGGGATACACAGATACGCAGTATTTT. Its protein is CASSSAGYTDTQYF. The chain joins TRBV5-1 to TRBJ2-3; TRBD2 matches at 7 bases. The trim removed 3 bases at V and 2 bases at J, leaving 3 bases unmatched. The germline gives CDR1 SGHRS, CDR2 YFSETQ. The CDR3 is made up of 14 amino acids.

V usage is TRBV3-1 and J usage is TRBJ2-2; D may be TRBD1 (6 bases). This CDR3 spans 15 amino acids. V was pared by 4 bases and J by 6 bases, with 15 bases between. In germline, CDR1 is LGHDT, CDR2 YNNKEL (reference sequence). CDR3 in amino acids: CASSPILGQSGELFF. In DNA form, the CDR3 reads TGTGCCAGCAGCCCCATACTAGGACAGTCCGGGGAGCTGTTTTTT.

Only a few counts were recorded for this clonotype. This chain uses TRBV19 with TRBJ2-2, with TRBD2 matching over 7 bases. The CDR3 runs 16 residues. The germline CDR1 and CDR2 sequences are LNHDA and SQIVND (reference sequence). J lost 0 bases, V lost 9 bases, and 10 bases had no gene match. The CDR3 DNA follows: TGTGCCAGCACCTTGGCTGGGGGGGCGAACACCGGGGAGCTGTTTTTT. Its protein product is CASTLAGGANTGELFF.

This clonotype came up many times. The chain joins TRBV6-1 to TRBJ1-5; TRBD1 is a possible D gene (5 bases). Germline CDR1 is MNHNS and CDR2 is SASEGT. The CDR3 is 16 amino acids. V was clipped by 7 bases and J by 7 bases, with 23 bases between them. In nucleotides, the CDR3 is TGTGCCAGCACCCTTTCGGGAGGGGTTCGTGAACAGCCCCAGCATTTT. Translation: CASTLSGGVREQPQHF.

This clonotype was seen a few times. The chain joins TRBV10-3 to TRBJ2-7; 11 nucleotides agree with TRBD1. Germline V gene sequence: CDR1 ENHRY, CDR2 SYGVKD. The V segment lost 10 bases and the J segment 4 bases; nucleotides outside the gene matches: 3. The CDR3 is 12 residues long. In DNA, the CDR3 is TGTGCCACGGGACAGGGGGGTTACGAGCAGTACTTC. Its protein is CATGQGGYEQYF.